These 8 T cell receptor beta chains were all obtained from the same sample, sequenced in a study of T-cell reconstitution after alpha-beta-depleted transplantation in children (dated by TCRdb to 2016 to 2018). To prepare the library, PCR was applied. Sequenced on an Illumina HiSeq 2500. To normalize quantification of the TCRbeta repertoire, the TCR libraries were built with molecular barcoding that relied on unique molecular identifiers. Starting from the raw public reads, TCRdb applied fastp trimming at Q25, assembled clones with MiXCR and retained in-frame beta chains. Entries that share a CDR3 protein sequence are merged under the most common genes and DNA. The table for this sample lists 17,000 or so distinct CDR3 sequences; 12% of them were counted only once. Approximately 70% of the sample comes from the top ten. The treatment or condition label of this sample denotes: allogeneic hematopoietic cell transplantation with graft depleted of TCRalphabeta T cells and CD19 B cells.

This sample comprised PBMCs, mostly from graft donor cells, obtained 180 days after TCRalphabeta/CD19-depleted stem cell transplant. The receptors were gathered from a boy under two years old who had a stem cell transplant for Wiskott-Aldrich syndrome, so the T cells may come from the graft donor.

This clonotype was counted ten times or more. V usage is TRBV5-1 and J usage is TRBJ2-7; the match to TRBD1 covers 10 bases. CDR3 length: 14 amino acids. Germline V gene sequence: CDR1 SGHRS, CDR2 YFSETQ. V was pared by 4 bases and J by 4 bases, with 5 bases of the junction left unmatched. CDR3 loop: CASSLPGQGYEQYF. CDR3 in DNA: TGCGCCAGCAGCCTTCCGGGACAGGGGTACGAGCAGTACTTC.

The chain has TRBV27 and TRBJ1-3; a weak D match, TRBD1 (5 bases). Trimming took off 0 bases at V and 2 bases at J, with 11 bases between the two ends. The germline V gene encodes CDR1 MNHEY and CDR2 SMNVEV (reference sequence). The CDR3 runs to 16 residues. Here the CDR3 DNA reads TGTGCCAGCAGTTTATCCCTTCCAGGGCCTGGAAACACCATATATTTT. It codes for CASSLSLPGPGNTIYF.

This clonotype was recorded at least ten times. The rearrangement joins TRBV9 to TRBJ2-3; D remains unclear. The germline CDR1 and CDR2 sequences are SGDLS and YYNGEE. This CDR3 region has 17 residues. Trimming took 4 bases from V and 2 from J, leaving 20 bases between them. CDR3 amino acids: CASSPHVGPGFTDTQYF. For the CDR3, the DNA is TGTGCCAGCAGCCCACACGTCGGGCCTGGGTTCACAGATACGCAGTATTTT.

This clonotype showed up many times. V gene TRBV6-5 combines with J gene TRBJ2-7; D may match TRBD1 or TRBD2 (5 bases each). The CDR3 is 15 amino acids. Germline V lookup: CDR1 MNHEY, CDR2 SVGAGI. V shed 3 bases and J shed 3 bases, with 15 bases lying between them. CDR3 amino acids: CASSYSGTADYEQYF. The CDR3 region has the DNA TGTGCCAGCAGTTATTCCGGGACCGCAGACTACGAGCAGTACTTC.

This chain joins TRBV4-2 and TRBJ2-7; 7 bases are shared with TRBD2. CDR1 is LGHNA and CDR2 is YNFKEQ in the germline V gene. Trimming took 0 bases from V and 7 from J; bases not matched to a gene: 6. This CDR3 is 14 amino acids long. CDR3 loop: CASSQDVAAGEQYF. CDR3 nucleotides: TGTGCCAGCAGCCAAGACGTGGCAGCGGGAGAGCAGTACTTC.

This clonotype was observed many times. This chain uses TRBV5-1 with TRBJ1-1; TRBD1 aligns across 9 bases. Germline-derived CDR1 and CDR2 are SGHRS and YFSETQ. The CDR3 is 16 amino acids. The trim removed 4 bases at V and 4 bases at J, leaving 11 bases unmatched. The CDR3 protein is CASSQKTGGWVTEAFF. CDR3 bases: TGCGCCAGCAGCCAGAAAACAGGGGGCTGGGTCACTGAAGCTTTCTTT.

This clonotype was observed a few times. The chain carries TRBV15 and TRBJ2-7; D might be TRBD1 or TRBD2, each matching 6 bases. Germline V lookup: CDR1 LNHNV, CDR2 YYDKDF (reference sequence). This CDR3 has 15 residues. The germline V and J ends were trimmed by 0 bases and 5 bases, with 14 bases remaining between them. In DNA form, the CDR3 reads TGTGCCACCAGCAGAGATGTGTTTGGGGGGCACGAGCAGTACTTC. Protein: CATSRDVFGGHEQYF.

This clonotype was seen ten or more times. The V gene is TRBV7-8, the J gene TRBJ2-1; D is undetermined. The CDR3 runs to 13 residues. V lost 6 bases and J 5 bases, leaving 11 bases between the germline ends. Germline CDR1 is SGHVS and CDR2 is FQNEAQ. Here the CDR3 DNA reads TGTGCCAGCAGTTCCGATCGGAACAATGAGCAGTTCTTC. Encoded protein: CASSSDRNNEQFF.